This TCR beta chain appears in the sequencing data of a study of post-analysis software for immune sequencing data. For the study at large: Several disease courses (relapsing-remitting, secondary progressive and progressive-relapsing) of multiple sclerosis were included.

A note on this clonotype: Its target is not known.

Study results and limitations: Strong same-batch co-clustering of samples appeared with F measure clustering. About five TRBV segments were more frequent in patients than controls; TRBV5-6, TRBV5-1 and TRBV20-1 belonged to this group.

Unique molecular identifiers were carried by the TCR beta cDNA libraries. Each CDR3 protein is one row after TCRdb ran MiXCR on the PCR reads. The sample has about 820,000 distinct CDR3 sequences, approximately 57% seen once. The CDR3 loop spans 15 amino acids. Germline CDR1 and CDR2: LNHNV and YYDKDF (reference sequence). The ends were cut back, 1 base at V and 4 bases at J, with 10 bases in the middle. This receptor was taken from a girl under 18 with multiple sclerosis. The sample taken for sequencing was blood. V gene TRBV15 combines with J gene TRBJ1-4; D uncertain. CDR3 sequence (DNA): TGTGCCACCAGCAGAGTTTCGGACCTTAATGAAAAACTGTTTTTT. Protein sequence: CATSRVSDLNEKLFF.